The text below deals with one T cell receptor beta chain. The authors prepared the TCRbeta library with unique molecular identifiers. TCRdb recomputed calls from the PCR reads with MiXCR, one row per CDR3 protein. The sample carries around 370,000 distinct CDR3 sequences, over 9% recorded once. The record originates from a study of T-cell reconstitution after alpha-beta-depleted transplantation in children. Sequences were derived from PBMCs from the stem cell graft donor, sampled from the stem cell graft. The origin of this receptor is a human donor who donated a stem cell graft to a child with acute lymphoblastic leukemia.

The CDR3: CASSPGTSGTEQFF. The CDR3 region has the DNA TGTGCCAGCAGCCCAGGGACTAGCGGGACTGAGCAGTTCTTC. The chain recombines TRBV7-3 with TRBJ2-1; 13 bases are a match to TRBD2. The CDR3 is made up of 14 amino acids. Germline CDR1 reads SGHTA; CDR2 reads FQGTGA. Unmatched junction bases numbered 4, after V lost 5 bases and J lost 9 bases.